This TCR beta chain emerged from a study of shared clonotypes between healthy human individuals. Study-wide results and caveats: It was observed that 5% to 6.5% of naive CD4 clonotypes were shared across several donors. Few donors limited the genetic and exposure-history diversity represented.

Trimming shortened V by 5 bases and J by 3 bases, and 17 bases separated the two germline ends. The CDR3 runs 16 residues. Looked up from germline, CDR1 is SGHTA and CDR2 is FQGNSA. Sequencing used immunoSEQ multiplex PCR; TCRdb keeps in-frame clones, though not all of them. The sample has about 2.3 million clones, 85% to 95% seen once. A word on this clone: The antigen is not known.

The sample comprised naive CD4+ T cells from PBMCs. Subset reported: CD45RA+ positively selected. The sequence derives from a man between 18 and 35 years old in good health. Some clones in this sample may be carry-over from other donors' samples. This sequence joins TRBV7-2 and TRBJ1-3, with D possibly TRBD1 on 5 matching bases. The CDR3 spells CASSPPGTRLGNTIYF. The CDR3 DNA reads TGTGCCAGCAGCCCCCCAGGGACGAGGCTTGGAAACACCATATATTTT.